The present TCR beta chain was sequenced within a study of PD-1 blockade in mismatch repair-deficient tumors. Whole-study context: Patients had approximately 13 mismatch repair-deficient cancer types, all previously treated and progressing.

The assay was immunoSEQ multiplex PCR, and TCRdb's table has in-frame clones only and misses some. This repertoire shows tens of thousands of clones, about 85% found once; its top ten account for just over 2.5%. To note about this clone: Its antigen is currently unknown.

Findings of the study overall: After pembrolizumab, tumor-resident clones rose rapidly, then generally contracted before radiologic responses.

The CDR3 totals 14 residues. The ends were cut back, 5 bases at V and 5 bases at J, with 16 bases in the middle. Per germline, CDR1 SGHTA and CDR2 FQGNSA. The TCR-sequenced patients were three responders to pembrolizumab. The sequence was obtained from an adult with mismatch repair-deficient cancer. This specimen consisted of peripheral blood, obtained 12 weeks after starting pembrolizumab. This chain links TRBV7-2 with TRBJ2-7; D gene unclear. The CDR3 nucleotides are TGTGCCAGCAGCCCGGCCTTCAATAGGGACGAGCAGTACTTC. Residues: CASSPAFNRDEQYF.